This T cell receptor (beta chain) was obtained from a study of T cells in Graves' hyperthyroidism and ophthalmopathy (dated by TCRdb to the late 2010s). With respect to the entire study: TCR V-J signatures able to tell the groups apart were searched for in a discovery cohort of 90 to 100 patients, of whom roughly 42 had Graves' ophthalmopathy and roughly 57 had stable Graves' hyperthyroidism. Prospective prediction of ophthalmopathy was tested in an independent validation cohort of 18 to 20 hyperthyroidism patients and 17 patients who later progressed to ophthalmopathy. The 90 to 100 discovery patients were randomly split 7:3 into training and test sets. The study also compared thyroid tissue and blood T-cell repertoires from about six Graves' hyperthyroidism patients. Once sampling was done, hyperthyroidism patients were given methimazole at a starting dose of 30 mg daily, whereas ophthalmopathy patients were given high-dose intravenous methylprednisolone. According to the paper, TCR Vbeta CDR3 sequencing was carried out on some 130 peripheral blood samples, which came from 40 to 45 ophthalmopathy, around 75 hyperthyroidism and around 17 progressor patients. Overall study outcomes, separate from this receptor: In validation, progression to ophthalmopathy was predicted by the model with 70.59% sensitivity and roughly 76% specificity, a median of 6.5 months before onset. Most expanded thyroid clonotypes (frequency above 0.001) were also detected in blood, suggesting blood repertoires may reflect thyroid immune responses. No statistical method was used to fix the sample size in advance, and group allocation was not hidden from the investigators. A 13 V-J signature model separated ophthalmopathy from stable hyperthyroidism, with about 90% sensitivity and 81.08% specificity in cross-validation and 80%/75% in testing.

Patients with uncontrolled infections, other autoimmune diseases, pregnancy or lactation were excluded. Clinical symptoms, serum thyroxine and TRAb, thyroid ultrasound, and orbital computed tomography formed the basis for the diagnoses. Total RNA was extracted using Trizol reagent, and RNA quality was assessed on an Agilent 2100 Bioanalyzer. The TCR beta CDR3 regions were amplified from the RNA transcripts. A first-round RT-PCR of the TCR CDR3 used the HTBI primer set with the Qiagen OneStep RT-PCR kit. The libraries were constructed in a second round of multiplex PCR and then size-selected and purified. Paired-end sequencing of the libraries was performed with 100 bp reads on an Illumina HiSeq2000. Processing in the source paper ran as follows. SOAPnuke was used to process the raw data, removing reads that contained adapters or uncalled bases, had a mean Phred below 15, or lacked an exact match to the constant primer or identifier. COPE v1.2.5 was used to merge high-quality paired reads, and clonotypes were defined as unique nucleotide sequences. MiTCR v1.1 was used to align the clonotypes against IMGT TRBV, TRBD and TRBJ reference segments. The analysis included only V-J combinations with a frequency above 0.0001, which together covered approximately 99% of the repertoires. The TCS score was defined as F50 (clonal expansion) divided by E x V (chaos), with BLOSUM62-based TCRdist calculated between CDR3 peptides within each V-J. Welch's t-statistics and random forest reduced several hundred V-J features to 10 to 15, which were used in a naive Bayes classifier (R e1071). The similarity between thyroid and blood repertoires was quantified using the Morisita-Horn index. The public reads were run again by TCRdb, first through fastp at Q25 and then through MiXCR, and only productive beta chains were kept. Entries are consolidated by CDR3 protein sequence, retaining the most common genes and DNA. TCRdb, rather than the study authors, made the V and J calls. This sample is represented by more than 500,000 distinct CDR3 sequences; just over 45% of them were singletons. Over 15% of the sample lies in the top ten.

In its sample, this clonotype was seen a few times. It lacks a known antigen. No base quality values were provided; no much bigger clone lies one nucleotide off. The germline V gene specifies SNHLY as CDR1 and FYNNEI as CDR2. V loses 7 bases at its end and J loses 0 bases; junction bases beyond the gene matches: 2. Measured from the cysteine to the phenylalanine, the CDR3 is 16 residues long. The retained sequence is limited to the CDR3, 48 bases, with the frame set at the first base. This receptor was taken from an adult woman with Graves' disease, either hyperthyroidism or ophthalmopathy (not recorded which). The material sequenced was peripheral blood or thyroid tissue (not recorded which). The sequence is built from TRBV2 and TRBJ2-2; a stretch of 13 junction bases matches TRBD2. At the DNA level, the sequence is TGTGCCAGCAAAACTAGCGGGAGGGCGAACACCGGGGAGCTGTTTTTT. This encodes CASKTSGRANTGELFF.